This TCR beta chain was recovered during a study of cytomegalovirus exposure and HLA in healthy donors. The PCR used 60 Vbeta and 13 Jbeta primers. Clones were read by immunoSEQ multiplex PCR, and TCRdb kept only the in-frame ones, dropping some. This listing includes around 100,000 clones. In the case of this clone: Its matching antigen is unknown.

Study observations and caveats: While the bulk of TCR sequences proved rare, some public TCRs turned up in many donors. Reports described diagnosis of cytomegalovirus status by the classifier as highly specific and sensitive. Analysis performed later found 15,000 or so TCR beta sequences associated with HLA alleles at 0.05 false discovery rate. A later analysis, which compared TCR beta chains of equal frequency, found the HLA-associated ones more clonally expanded.

The germline V and J ends were trimmed by 9 bases and 1 base, with 13 bases remaining between them. Germline lookup yields CDR1 SGHRS and CDR2 YFSETQ. The CDR3 loop spans 14 amino acids. The V and J genes are TRBV5-1 and TRBJ2-2; perhaps TRBD1 as D (5 bases). The source is a man between 40 and 49 years old in good health and CMV-seropositive. Sample: PBMCs. CDR3 amino acids: CATKGQGNTGELFF. CDR3 DNA: TGCGCCACTAAAGGGCAGGGGAACACCGGGGAGCTGTTTTTT.